This entry describes one TCR beta chain. As yet, its antigen is unknown. The CDR3 is 14 amino acids. Germline assignment: CDR1 KGHSH and CDR2 LQKENI. V was shortened by 4 bases and J by 5 bases, with 13 bases between the two germline ends. A second PCR of roughly 7 to 11 cycles used a sample-barcoded 5' primer and a J-beta primer mix. Template switching added a 12-random-nucleotide identifier to every cDNA molecule. Using its own MiXCR run on the 5' RACE reads, TCRdb lists one record per CDR3 protein. Altogether around 400,000 distinct CDR3 sequences are present, over 45% being singletons, with the ten largest covering approximately 51%. This specimen belongs to a study of blood T cells in healthy people across ages. Turning to the study itself: Using template switching, researchers captured about one barcoded beta molecule for each two T cells. Study-level results: It was the long-lived donors that had more naive CD4+ cells and higher diversity than aged donors.

The chain uses TRBV18 and TRBJ2-3; tentatively, D is TRBD2 (5 bases). The source of this sequence is a man aged 55-75 years in good health. The sample consisted of blood. Here the CDR3 DNA reads TGTGCCAGCTCACGAGAGGGAAGTCGAGATACGCAGTATTTT. Protein sequence: CASSREGSRDTQYF.